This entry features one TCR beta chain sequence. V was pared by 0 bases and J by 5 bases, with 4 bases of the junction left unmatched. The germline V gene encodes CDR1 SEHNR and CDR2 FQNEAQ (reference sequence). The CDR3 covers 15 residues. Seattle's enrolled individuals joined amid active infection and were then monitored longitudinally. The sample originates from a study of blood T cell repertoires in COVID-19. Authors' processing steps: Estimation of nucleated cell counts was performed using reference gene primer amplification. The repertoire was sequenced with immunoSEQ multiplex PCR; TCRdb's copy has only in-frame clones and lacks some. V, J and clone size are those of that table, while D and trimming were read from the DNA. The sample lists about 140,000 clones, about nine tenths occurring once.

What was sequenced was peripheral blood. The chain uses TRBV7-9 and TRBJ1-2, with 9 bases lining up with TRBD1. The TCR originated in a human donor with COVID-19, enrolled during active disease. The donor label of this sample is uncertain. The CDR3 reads CASSLASGQGYGYTF. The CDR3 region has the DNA TGTGCCAGCAGCTTAGCCTCGGGACAGGGTTATGGCTACACCTTC.